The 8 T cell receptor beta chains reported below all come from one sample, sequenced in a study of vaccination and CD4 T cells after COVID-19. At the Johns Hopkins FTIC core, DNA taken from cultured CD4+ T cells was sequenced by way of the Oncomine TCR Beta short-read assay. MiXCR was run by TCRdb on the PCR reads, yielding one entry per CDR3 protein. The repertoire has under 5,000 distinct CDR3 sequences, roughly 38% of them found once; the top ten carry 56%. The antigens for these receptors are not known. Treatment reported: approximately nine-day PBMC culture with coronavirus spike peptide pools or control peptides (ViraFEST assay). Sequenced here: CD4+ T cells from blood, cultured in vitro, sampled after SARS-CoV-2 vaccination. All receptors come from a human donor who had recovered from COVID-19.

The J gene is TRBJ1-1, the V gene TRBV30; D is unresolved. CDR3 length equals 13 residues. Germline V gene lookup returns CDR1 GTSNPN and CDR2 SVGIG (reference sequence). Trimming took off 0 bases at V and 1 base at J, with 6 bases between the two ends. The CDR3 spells CAWSVQQNTEAFF. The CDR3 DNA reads TGTGCCTGGAGTGTACAGCAGAACACTGAAGCTTTCTTT. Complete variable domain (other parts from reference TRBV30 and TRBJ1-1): SQTIHQWPATLVQPVGSPLSLECTVEGTSNPNLYWYRQAAGRGLQLLFYSVGIGQISSEVPQNLSASRPQDRQFILSSKKLLLSDSGFYLCAWSVQQNTEAFFGQGTRLTVV.

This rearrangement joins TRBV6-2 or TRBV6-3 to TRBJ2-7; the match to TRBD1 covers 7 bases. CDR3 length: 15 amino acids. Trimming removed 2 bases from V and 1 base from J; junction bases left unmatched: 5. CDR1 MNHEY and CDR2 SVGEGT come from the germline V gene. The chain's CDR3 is CASSYPLGQSYEQYF. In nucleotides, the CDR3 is TGTGCCAGCAGTTACCCTTTGGGACAGTCCTACGAGCAGTACTTC.

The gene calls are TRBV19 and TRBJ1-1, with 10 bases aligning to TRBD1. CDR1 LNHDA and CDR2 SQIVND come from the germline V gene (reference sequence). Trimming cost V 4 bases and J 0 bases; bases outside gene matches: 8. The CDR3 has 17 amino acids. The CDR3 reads CASSTRDRGHLNTEAFF. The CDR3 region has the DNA TGTGCCAGTAGTACCAGGGACAGGGGACACTTGAACACTGAAGCTTTCTTT.

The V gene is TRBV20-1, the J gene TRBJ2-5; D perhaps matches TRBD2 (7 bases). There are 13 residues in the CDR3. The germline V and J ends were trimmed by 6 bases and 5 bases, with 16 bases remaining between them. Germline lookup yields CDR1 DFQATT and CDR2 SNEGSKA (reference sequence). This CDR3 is CSAEGGGSETQYF. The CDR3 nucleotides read TGCAGTGCGGAGGGGGGAGGGAGCGAGACCCAGTACTTC.

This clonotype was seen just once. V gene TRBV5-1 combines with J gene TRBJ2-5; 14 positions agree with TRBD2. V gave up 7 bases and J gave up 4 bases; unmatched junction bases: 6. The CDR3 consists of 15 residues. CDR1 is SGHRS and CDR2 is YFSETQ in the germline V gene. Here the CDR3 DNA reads TGCGCCAGCGTTGGACTAGCGGGAGGTCGAGAGACCCAGTACTTC. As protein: CASVGLAGGRETQYF.

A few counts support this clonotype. The CDR3 loop is CASSWDGLNTEAFF. In DNA form, the CDR3 reads TGTGCCAGCAGCTGGGACGGCTTGAACACTGAAGCTTTCTTT. The chain joins TRBV7-2 to TRBJ1-1; tentatively, D is TRBD1 (5 bases). The V gene's germline CDR1 is SGHTA and CDR2 FQGNSA. The V end was cut by 4 bases, the J end by 0 bases, with 9 bases between. The CDR3 loop spans 14 amino acids.

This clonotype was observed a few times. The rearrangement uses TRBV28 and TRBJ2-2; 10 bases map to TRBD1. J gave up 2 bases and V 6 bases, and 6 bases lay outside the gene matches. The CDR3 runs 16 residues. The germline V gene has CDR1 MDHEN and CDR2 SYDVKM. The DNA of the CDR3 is TGTGCCAGCAGCGAGGGGGACAGGGGAAACACCGGGGAGCTGTTTTTT. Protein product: CASSEGDRGNTGELFF. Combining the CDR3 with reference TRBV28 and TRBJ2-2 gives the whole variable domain DVKVTQSSRYLVKRTGEKVFLECVQDMDHENMFWYRQDPGLGLRLIYFSYDVKMKEKGDIPEGYSVSREKKERFSLILESASTNQTSMYLCASSEGDRGNTGELFFGEGSRLTVL.

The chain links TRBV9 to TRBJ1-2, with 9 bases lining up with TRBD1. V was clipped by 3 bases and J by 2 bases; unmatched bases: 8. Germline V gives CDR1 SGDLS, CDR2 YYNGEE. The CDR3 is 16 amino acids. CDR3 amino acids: CASSAPEGTGNYGYTF. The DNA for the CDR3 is TGTGCCAGCAGCGCCCCTGAGGGGACAGGGAACTATGGCTACACCTTC.